The 9 T cell receptor beta chains below come from one sample, sequenced in a study of CD8 T cells in ankylosing spondylitis. Findings and limits, study-wide: A motif of 8 or 9 highly homologous TCR beta variants was seen as apparently characteristic of ankylosing spondylitis blood.

These receptors are not linked to any known antigen. TCRdb fed the 5' RACE reads into MiXCR, producing one record per CDR3 protein. This sample has 700,000 to 850,000 distinct CDR3 sequences, with over 9.5% found just once. Sequencing was carried out using blood, either unsorted or a sorted T cell fraction (not recorded which). The receptors shown here come from a male donor with ankylosing spondylitis.

This clonotype has more than one count but fewer than ten. The chain combines TRBV5-1 with TRBJ2-1, with D perhaps TRBD2 (6 bases). The V gene lost 5 bases and the J gene lost 6 bases, with 15 bases spanning the gap. The CDR3 runs 14 residues. CDR1 SGHRS and CDR2 YFSETQ come from the germline V gene. CDR3 loop: CASSSGLPGNEQFF. The CDR3 DNA follows: TGCGCCAGCAGTTCGGGACTCCCGGGCAATGAGCAGTTCTTC.

The chain uses TRBV9 and TRBJ2-1, with TRBD1 as a possible D gene (5 bases). Trimming took 2 bases from V and 4 from J, leaving 13 bases between them. The CDR3 sequence is 15 residues long. CDR1 and CDR2 from the germline V gene are SGDLS and YYNGEE. Here the CDR3 reads CASSVTGDGYNEQFF. The CDR3 bases are TGTGCCAGCAGCGTTACAGGAGACGGATACAATGAGCAGTTCTTC.

This chain joins TRBV10-3 and TRBJ2-2; D might be TRBD2 (5 bases). Trimming took 2 bases from V and 5 from J, leaving 12 bases between them. From germline, CDR1 is ENHRY and CDR2 SYGVKD. The CDR3 loop spans 15 amino acids. The CDR3 spells CAISEGERQTGELFF. DNA of the CDR3: TGTGCCATCAGTGAGGGGGAGCGCCAAACCGGGGAGCTGTTTTTT.

CDR3 sequence (DNA): TGTGCCGGGTCCAGGGACGGCCGGAGACAGAACACTGAAGCTTTCTTT. It is translated as CAGSRDGRRQNTEAFF. The rearrangement joins TRBV7-9 to TRBJ1-1; tentative D call: TRBD1 (5 bases). Per germline, CDR1 SEHNR and CDR2 FQNEAQ (reference sequence). With 11 bases removed from V and 1 base from J, the gap between germline ends came to 23 bases. The CDR3 sequence is 16 residues long.

The sample holds a few counts of this clonotype. This chain connects TRBV20-1 to TRBJ1-2, with unresolved D. Germline V gene lookup returns CDR1 DFQATT and CDR2 SNEGSKA (reference sequence). V shed 3 bases and J shed 4 bases, with 9 bases lying between them. The CDR3 sequence is 12 residues long. CDR3 loop: CSASPGIYGYTF. DNA for the CDR3: TGCAGTGCTAGTCCCGGGATCTATGGCTACACCTTC.

The V gene is TRBV20-1, the J gene TRBJ1-4, with D hard to call. Germline assignment: CDR1 DFQATT and CDR2 SNEGSKA (reference sequence). Deletions cut 2 bases from V and 3 bases from J, with 4 bases between. This CDR3 comprises 12 residues. CDR3 in amino acids: CSARPPNEKLFF. The CDR3 DNA reads as TGCAGTGCTAGACCTCCTAATGAAAAACTGTTTTTT.

This clonotype was observed a few times. In DNA form, the CDR3 reads TGTGCCAGCAGTTTAGTCCGGTGGGGGGATACGCAGTATTTT. Translating it yields CASSLVRWGDTQYF. The rearrangement links TRBV12-3 or TRBV12-4 to TRBJ2-3, with D perhaps TRBD1 or TRBD2 (5 bases each). The V end lost 1 base, the J end lost 6 bases, and 11 bases lay between the germline ends. CDR3 size: 14 residues.

This clonotype was seen a few times. This chain uses TRBV5-1 with TRBJ1-1, with D possibly matching TRBD1 (5 bases). The CDR3 covers 14 residues. V was shortened by 5 bases and J by 1 base, with 12 bases between the two germline ends. Per the germline V gene, CDR1 is SGHRS and CDR2 is YFSETQ. The CDR3 spells CASSSDSANTEAFF. The CDR3 DNA is TGCGCCAGCAGTTCAGACAGCGCGAACACTGAAGCTTTCTTT.

This clonotype was counted between two and nine times. The chain has TRBV4-3 and TRBJ2-1; 15 bases align to TRBD2. Germline loops: CDR1 LGHNA, CDR2 YSLEER. The CDR3 totals 17 residues. The trim removed 0 bases at V and 6 bases at J, leaving 3 bases unmatched. CDR3 in DNA: TGCGCCAGCAGCCAAGACTGGGGACTAGCGGGGGGCAATGAGCAGTTCTTC. It specifies CASSQDWGLAGGNEQFF.